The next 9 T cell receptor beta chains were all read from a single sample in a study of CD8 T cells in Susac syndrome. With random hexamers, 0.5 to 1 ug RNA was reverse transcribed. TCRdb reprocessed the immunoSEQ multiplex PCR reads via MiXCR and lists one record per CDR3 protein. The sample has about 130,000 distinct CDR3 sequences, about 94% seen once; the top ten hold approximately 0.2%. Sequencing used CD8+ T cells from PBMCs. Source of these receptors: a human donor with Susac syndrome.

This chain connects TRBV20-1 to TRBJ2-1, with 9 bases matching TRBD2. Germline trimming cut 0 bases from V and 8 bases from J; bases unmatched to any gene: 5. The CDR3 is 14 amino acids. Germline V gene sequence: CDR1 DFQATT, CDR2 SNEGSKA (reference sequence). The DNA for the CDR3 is TGCAGTGCTAGAGAGGCTAGCGGGATATATGAGCAGTTCTTC. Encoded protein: CSAREASGIYEQFF.

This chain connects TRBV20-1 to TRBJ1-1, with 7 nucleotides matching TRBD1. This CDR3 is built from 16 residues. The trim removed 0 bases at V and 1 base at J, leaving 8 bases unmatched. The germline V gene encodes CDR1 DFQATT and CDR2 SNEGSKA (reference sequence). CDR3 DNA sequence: TGCAGTGCTAGAGATGAGGCAGGGGGGGAGAACACTGAAGCTTTCTTT. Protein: CSARDEAGGENTEAFF.

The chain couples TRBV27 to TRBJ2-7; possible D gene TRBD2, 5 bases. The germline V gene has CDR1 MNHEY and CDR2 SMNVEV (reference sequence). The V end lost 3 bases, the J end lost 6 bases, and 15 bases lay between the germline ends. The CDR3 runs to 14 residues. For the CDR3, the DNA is TGTGCCAGCAGTTTCATGGGAGCCCCTATCGAGCAGTACTTC. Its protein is CASSFMGAPIEQYF.

The CDR3 loop reads CASSHRTAYEQYF. CDR3 bases: TGTGCCAGCAGCCATAGGACTGCCTACGAGCAGTACTTC. V gene TRBV14 combines with J gene TRBJ2-7; the D gene is possibly TRBD2 (5 bases). The CDR3 runs 13 residues. CDR1 SGHDN and CDR2 FVKESK come from the germline V gene. With 3 bases removed from V and 2 bases from J, the gap between germline ends came to 8 bases.

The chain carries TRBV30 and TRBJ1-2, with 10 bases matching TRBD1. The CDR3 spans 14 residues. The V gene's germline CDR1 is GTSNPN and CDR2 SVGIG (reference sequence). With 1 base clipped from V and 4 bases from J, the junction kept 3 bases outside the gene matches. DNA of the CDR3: TGTGCCTGGAGTGGGACAGGGGGTTTCTATGGCTACACCTTC. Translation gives CAWSGTGGFYGYTF.

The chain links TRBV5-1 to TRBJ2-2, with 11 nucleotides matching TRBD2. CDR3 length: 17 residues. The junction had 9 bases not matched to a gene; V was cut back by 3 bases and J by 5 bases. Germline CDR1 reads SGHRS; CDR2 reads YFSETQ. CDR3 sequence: CASSSSTSGDPTGELFF. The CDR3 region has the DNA TGCGCCAGCAGCTCTTCGACTAGCGGGGACCCTACCGGGGAGCTGTTTTTT.

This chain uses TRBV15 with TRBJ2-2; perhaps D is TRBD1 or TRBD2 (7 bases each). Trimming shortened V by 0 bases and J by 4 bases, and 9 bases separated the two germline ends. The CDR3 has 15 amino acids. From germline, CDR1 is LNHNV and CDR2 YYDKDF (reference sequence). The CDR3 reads CATSRDRGGTGELFF. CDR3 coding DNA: TGTGCCACCAGCAGAGACAGGGGGGGCACCGGGGAGCTGTTTTTT.

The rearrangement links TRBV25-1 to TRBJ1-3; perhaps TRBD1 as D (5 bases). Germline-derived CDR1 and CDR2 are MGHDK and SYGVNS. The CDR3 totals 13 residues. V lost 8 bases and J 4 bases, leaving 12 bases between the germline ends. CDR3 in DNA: TGTGCCAGCCAAAAGTGGGGCGGAAACACCATATATTTT. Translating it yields CASQKWGGNTIYF.

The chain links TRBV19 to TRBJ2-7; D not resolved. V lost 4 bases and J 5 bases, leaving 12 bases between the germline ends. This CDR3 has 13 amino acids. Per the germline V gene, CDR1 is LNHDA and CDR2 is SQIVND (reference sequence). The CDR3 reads CASSTASSHEQYF. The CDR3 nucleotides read TGTGCCAGTAGTACGGCCAGTAGTCACGAGCAGTACTTC.